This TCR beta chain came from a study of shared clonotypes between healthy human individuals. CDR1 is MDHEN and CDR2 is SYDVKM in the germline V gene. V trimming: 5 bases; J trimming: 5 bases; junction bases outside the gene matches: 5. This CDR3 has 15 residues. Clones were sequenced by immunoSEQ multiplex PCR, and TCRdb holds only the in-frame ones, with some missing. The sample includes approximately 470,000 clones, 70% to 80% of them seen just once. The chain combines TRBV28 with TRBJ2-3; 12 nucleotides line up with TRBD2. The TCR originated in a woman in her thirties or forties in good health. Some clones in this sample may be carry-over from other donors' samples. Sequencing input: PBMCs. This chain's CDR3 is CASSLAGGRIDTQYF. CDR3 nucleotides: TGTGCCAGCAGTCTAGCGGGAGGGCGTATAGATACGCAGTATTTT.